The clone carrying this T cell receptor beta chain was seen a single time. This entry comes from a study of blood T cell repertoires in COVID-19. Whole-study context: COVID-19 samples collected from the United States, Italy and Spain covered acute and convalescent phases. Nucleic acid was either cDNA or gDNA, and it came from T cells, B-cell-depleted T cells, or PBMCs.

In the original analysis: Using reference gene primer amplification, nucleated cell counts were estimated. TCRdb's table, derived via immunoSEQ multiplex PCR, lists solely in-frame clones and lacks some. V, J and clone size derive from that table, while D and trimming were established from the DNA sequence. The repertoire holds over 100,000 clones, with 84% as singletons. The V gene's germline CDR1 is SNHLY and CDR2 FYNNEI. Unmatched junction bases numbered 10, after V lost 6 bases and J lost 4 bases. The CDR3 runs 18 residues. The chain couples TRBV2 to TRBJ2-2, with TRBD2 identical over 14 bases. The sequenced material came from peripheral blood. This receptor was obtained from a woman aged 55-69 years with acute or convalescent COVID-19. This CDR3 is CASRDRLAGGPGTGELFF. In nucleotides, the CDR3 is TGTGCCAGCAGGGACCGACTAGCGGGGGGGCCTGGCACCGGGGAGCTGTTTTTT.